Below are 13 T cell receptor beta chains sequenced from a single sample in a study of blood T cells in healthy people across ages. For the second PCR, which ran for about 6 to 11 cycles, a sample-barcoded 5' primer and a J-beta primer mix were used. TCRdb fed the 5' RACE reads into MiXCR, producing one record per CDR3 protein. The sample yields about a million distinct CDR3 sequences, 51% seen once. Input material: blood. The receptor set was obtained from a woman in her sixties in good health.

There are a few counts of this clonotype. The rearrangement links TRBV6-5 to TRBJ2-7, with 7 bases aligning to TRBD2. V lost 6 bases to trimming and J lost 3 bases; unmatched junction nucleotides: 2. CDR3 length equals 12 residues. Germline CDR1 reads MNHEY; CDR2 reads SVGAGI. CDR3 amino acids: CASRGLVYEQYF. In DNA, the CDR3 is TGTGCCAGCAGAGGACTAGTCTACGAGCAGTACTTC.

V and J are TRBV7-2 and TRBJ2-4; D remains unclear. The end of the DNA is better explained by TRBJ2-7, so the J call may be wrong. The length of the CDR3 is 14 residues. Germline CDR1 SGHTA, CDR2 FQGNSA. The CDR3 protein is CASSFVHLGYEQYF. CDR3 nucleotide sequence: TGTGCCAGCAGCTTTGTACACCTTGGCTACGAGCAGTACTTC.

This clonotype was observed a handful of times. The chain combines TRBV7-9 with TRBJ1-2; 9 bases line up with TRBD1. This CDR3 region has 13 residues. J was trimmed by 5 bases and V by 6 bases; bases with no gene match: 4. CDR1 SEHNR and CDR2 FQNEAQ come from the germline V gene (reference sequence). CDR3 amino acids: CASRNGTGYGYTF. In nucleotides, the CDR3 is TGTGCCAGCAGAAATGGGACAGGGTATGGCTACACCTTC.

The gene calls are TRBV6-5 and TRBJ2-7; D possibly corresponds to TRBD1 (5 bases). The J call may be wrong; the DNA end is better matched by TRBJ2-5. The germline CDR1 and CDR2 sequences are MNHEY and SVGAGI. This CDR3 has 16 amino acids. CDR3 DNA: TGTGCCAGCAGTTACTCCCGCCACCAGGGTGGGGAGACCCAGTACTTC. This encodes CASSYSRHQGGETQYF.

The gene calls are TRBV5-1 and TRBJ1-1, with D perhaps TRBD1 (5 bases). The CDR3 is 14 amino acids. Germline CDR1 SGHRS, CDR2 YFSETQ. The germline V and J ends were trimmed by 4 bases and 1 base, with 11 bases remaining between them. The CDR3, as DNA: TGCGCCAGCAGCGTGGCGACAGCGAACACTGAAGCTTTCTTT. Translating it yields CASSVATANTEAFF.

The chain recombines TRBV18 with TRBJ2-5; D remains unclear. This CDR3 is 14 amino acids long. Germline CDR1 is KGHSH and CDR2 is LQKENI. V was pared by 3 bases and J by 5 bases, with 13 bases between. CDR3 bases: TGTGCCAGCTCACCCCGGGTTATGGGTGAGACCCAGTACTTC. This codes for CASSPRVMGETQYF.

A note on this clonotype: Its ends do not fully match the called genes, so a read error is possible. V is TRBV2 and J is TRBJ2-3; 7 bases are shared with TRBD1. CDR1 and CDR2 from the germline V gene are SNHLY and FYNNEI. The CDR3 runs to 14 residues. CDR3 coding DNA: TGTGCCAGCAGTGAAGGGGACAGCACAGATGCGCAGTATTTT. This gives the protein CASSEGDSTDAQYF.

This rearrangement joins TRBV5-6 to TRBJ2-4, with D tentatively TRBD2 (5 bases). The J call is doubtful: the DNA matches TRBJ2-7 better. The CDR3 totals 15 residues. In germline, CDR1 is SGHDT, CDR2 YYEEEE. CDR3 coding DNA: TGTGCCAGCAGCCGAATCCTGAGCGGAAGCTACGAGCAGTACTTC. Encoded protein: CASSRILSGSYEQYF.

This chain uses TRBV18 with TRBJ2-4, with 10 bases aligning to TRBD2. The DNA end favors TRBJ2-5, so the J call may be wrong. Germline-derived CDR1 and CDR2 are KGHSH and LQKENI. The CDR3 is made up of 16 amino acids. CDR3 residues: CASSPKRLAGEETQYF. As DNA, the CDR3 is TGTGCCAGCTCACCAAAGAGGCTAGCGGGAGAAGAGACCCAGTACTTC.

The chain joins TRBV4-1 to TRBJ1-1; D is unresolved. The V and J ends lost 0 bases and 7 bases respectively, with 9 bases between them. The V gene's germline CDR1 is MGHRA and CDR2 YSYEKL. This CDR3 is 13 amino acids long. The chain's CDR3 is CASSQDQGLEAFF. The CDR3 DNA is TGCGCCAGCAGCCAAGATCAAGGGCTTGAAGCTTTCTTT.

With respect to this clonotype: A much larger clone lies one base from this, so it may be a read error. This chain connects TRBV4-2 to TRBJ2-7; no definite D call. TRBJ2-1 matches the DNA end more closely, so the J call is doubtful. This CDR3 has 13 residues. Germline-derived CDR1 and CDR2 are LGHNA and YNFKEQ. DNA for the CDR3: TGTGCCAGCAGCCAAGTTCAGGCCAATGAGCAGTTCTTC. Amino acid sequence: CASSQVQANEQFF.

In DNA, the CDR3 is TGCGCCAGCAGCCAGCAGCGACTAGCGGGAGGTGAGGAGCAGTACTTC. Translated, it gives CASSQQRLAGGEEQYF. The chain links TRBV4-3 to TRBJ2-4, with 13 bases identical to TRBD2. The CDR3 is made up of 16 amino acids. Germline V CDR1 and CDR2: LGHNA, YSLEER. V was clipped by 3 bases and J by 13 bases; unmatched bases: 12.

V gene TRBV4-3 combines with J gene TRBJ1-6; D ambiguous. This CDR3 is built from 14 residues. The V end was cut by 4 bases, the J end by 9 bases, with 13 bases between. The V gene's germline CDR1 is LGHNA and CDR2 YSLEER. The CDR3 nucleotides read TGCGCCAGCAGCCCGCGCCTGGACGGTTCACCCCTCCACTTT. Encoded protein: CASSPRLDGSPLHF.